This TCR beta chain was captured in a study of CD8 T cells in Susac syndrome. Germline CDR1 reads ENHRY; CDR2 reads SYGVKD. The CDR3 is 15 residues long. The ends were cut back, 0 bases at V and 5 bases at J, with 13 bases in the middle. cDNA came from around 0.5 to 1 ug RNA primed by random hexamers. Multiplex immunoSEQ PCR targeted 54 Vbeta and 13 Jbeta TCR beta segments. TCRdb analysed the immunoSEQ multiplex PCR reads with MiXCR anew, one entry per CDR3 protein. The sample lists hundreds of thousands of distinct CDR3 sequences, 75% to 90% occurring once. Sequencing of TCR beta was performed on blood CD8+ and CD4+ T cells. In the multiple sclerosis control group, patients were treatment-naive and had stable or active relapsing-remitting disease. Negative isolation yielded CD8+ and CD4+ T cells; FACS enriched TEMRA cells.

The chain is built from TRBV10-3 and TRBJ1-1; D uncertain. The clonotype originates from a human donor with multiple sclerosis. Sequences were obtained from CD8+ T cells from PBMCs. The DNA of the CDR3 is TGTGCCATCAGTGAGTCGTTGGGAGGGCGGACTGAAGCTTTCTTT. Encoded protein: CAISESLGGRTEAFF.